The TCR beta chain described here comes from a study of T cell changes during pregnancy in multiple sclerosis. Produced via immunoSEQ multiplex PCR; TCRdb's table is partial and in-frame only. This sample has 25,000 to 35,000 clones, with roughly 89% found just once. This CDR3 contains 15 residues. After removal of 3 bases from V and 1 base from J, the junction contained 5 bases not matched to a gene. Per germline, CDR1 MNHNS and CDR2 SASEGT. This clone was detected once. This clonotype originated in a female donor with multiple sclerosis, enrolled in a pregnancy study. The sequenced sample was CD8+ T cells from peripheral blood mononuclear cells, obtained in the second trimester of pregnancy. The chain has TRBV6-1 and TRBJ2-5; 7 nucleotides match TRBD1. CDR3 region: CASSDSGTAQETQYF. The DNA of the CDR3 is TGTGCCAGCAGTGATTCCGGGACAGCCCAAGAGACCCAGTACTTC.